A single sample is the source of the 9 T cell receptor beta chains below, sequenced in a study of cytomegalovirus exposure and HLA in healthy donors. Primers included in the PCR were 60 Vbeta and 13 Jbeta primers. Data came from immunoSEQ multiplex PCR; TCRdb stores just in-frame clones and leaves some out. The sample lists about 130,000 clones; 78% were seen once. Sequencing used PBMCs. The receptors were sampled from a woman between 35 and 50 years old in good health and CMV-seronegative.

The chain employs TRBV6-1 and TRBJ1-1; TRBD1 might be the D (5 bases). Per germline, CDR1 MNHNS and CDR2 SASEGT. This CDR3 has 13 residues. V was trimmed by 2 bases and J by 4 bases, leaving 8 bases between them. CDR3 nucleotides: TGTGCCAGCAGTGAACAGGGTTCCACTGAAGCTTTCTTT. Protein: CASSEQGSTEAFF.

V is TRBV19 and J is TRBJ2-1; D unclear. Trimming pared 6 bases from V and 0 bases from J, leaving 9 bases between. Germline CDR1 LNHDA, CDR2 SQIVND (reference sequence). There are 14 residues in the CDR3. The CDR3 coding sequence is TGTGCCAGTAGACCCTCGAGCTCCTACAATGAGCAGTTCTTC. As protein: CASRPSSSYNEQFF.

This chain uses TRBV30 with TRBJ1-4; weak D call: TRBD1 (5 bases). The V and J ends lost 4 bases and 5 bases respectively, with 17 bases between them. Per the germline V gene, CDR1 is GTSNPN and CDR2 is SVGIG (reference sequence). This CDR3 comprises 15 residues. The CDR3 nucleotides are TGTGCCTGGACCCGATCGGGGGTAGCAAATGAAAAACTGTTTTTT. Its translation is CAWTRSGVANEKLFF.

The chain carries TRBV7-9 and TRBJ2-7, with a weak D call TRBD2 (6 bases). CDR1 is SEHNR, CDR2 FQNEAQ, per germline (reference sequence). Trimming stripped 8 bases from V and 5 bases from J, with 16 bases between. The CDR3 length is 13 residues. The CDR3 nucleotides are TGTGCCAGCGGACCGGGAGCTGCCCACGAGCAGTACTTC. Translated, it gives CASGPGAAHEQYF.

The chain uses TRBV7-9 and TRBJ2-5; a weak D match, TRBD2 (7 bases). Germline CDR1 is SEHNR and CDR2 is FQNEAQ (reference sequence). With 6 bases removed from V and 5 bases from J, the gap between germline ends came to 19 bases. The CDR3 has 15 residues. This CDR3 is CASSYSGRGGETQYF. CDR3 DNA: TGTGCCAGCAGTTATAGCGGAAGGGGGGGGGAGACCCAGTACTTC. Combining the CDR3 with reference TRBV7-9 and TRBJ2-5 gives the whole variable domain DTGVSQNPRHKITKRGQNVTFRCDPISEHNRLYWYRQTLGQGPEFLTYFQNEAQLEKSRLLSDRFSAERPKGSFSTLEIQRTEQGDSAMYLCASSYSGRGGETQYFGPGTRLLVL.

A word on this clone: A read error may account for a junction end that differs from germline. The chain recombines TRBV30 with TRBJ2-4; tentatively, D is TRBD1 (5 bases). The CDR3 consists of 15 residues. Germline V gives CDR1 GTSNPN, CDR2 SVGIG (reference sequence). The CDR3 region is CAWRVMGLVKNSQYF. Here the CDR3 DNA reads TGTGCCTGGAGAGTAATGGGGCTGGTAAAAAACAGTCAGTACTTC.

The chain is built from TRBV5-1 and TRBJ2-1; TRBD2 matches at 10 bases. In germline, CDR1 is SGHRS, CDR2 YFSETQ. CDR3 size: 16 residues. Losses at the gene ends were 4 bases for V and 0 bases for J; bases not matched to a gene: 4. Written as DNA, the CDR3 is TGCGCCAGCAGCCCGGTAGCGGGGGGCTCCTACAATGAGCAGTTCTTC. Translating gives CASSPVAGGSYNEQFF.

V is TRBV27 and J is TRBJ2-7; tentatively, D is TRBD1 (5 bases). The V end lost 4 bases, the J end lost 2 bases, and 12 bases lay between the germline ends. Germline V gives CDR1 MNHEY, CDR2 SMNVEV (reference sequence). This CDR3 has 14 residues. The CDR3 DNA follows: TGTGCCAGCAGTTCAGATAGGGGTACCTACGAGCAGTACTTC. Its translation is CASSSDRGTYEQYF.

The chain links TRBV28 to TRBJ2-4; 7 bases are a match to TRBD1. CDR1 and CDR2 from the germline V gene are MDHEN and SYDVKM. The CDR3 has 15 residues. The junction had 8 bases not matched to a gene; V was cut back by 8 bases and J by 1 base. CDR3: CASGPNRGAKNIQYF. The CDR3 DNA reads as TGTGCCAGCGGGCCTAACAGGGGCGCCAAAAACATTCAGTACTTC.